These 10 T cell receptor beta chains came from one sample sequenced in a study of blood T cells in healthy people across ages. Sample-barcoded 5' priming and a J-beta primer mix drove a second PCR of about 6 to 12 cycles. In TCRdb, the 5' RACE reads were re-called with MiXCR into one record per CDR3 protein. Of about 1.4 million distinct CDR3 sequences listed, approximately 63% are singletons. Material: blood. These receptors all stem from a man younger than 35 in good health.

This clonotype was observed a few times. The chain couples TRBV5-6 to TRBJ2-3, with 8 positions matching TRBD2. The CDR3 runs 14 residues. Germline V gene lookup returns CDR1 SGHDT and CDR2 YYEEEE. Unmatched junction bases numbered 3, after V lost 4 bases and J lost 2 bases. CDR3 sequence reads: CASSGLANTDTQYF. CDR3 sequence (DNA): TGTGCCAGCAGCGGACTAGCTAACACAGATACGCAGTATTTT. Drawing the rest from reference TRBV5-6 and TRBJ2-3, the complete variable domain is DAGVTQSPTHLIKTRGQQVTLRCSPKSGHDTVSWYQQALGQGPQFIFQYYEEEERQRGNFPDRFSGHQFPNYSSELNVNALLLGDSALYLCASSGLANTDTQYFGPGTRLTVL.

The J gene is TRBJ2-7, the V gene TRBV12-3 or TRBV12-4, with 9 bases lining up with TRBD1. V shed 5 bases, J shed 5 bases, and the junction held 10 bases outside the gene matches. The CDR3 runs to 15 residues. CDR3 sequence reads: CASSPGGTGIDEQYF. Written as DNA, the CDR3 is TGTGCCAGCAGTCCCGGCGGGACAGGGATCGACGAGCAGTACTTC.

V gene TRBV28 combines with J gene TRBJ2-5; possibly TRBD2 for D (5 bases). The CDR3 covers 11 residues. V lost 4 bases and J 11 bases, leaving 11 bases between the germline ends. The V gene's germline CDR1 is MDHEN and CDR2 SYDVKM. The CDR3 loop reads CASSSVEAQYF. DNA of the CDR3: TGTGCCAGCAGTTCCGTGGAGGCGCAGTACTTC.

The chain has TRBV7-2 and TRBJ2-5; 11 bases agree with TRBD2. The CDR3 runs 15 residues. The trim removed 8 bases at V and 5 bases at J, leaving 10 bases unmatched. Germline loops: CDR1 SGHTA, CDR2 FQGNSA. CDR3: CASPTIAGGPETQYF. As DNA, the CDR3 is TGTGCCAGCCCGACGATAGCGGGGGGGCCGGAGACCCAGTACTTC.

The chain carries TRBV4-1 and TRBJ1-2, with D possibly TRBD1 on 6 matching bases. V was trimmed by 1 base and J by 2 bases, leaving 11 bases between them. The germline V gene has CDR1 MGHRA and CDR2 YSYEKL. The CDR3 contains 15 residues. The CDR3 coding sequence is TGCGCCAGCAGCCAAGTTTCCCAGGGGAACTATGGCTACACCTTC. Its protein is CASSQVSQGNYGYTF.

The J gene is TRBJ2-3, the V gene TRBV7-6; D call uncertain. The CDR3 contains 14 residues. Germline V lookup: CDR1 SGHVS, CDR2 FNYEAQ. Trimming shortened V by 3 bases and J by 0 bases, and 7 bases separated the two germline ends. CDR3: CASSFTESTDTQYF. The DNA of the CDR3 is TGTGCCAGCAGCTTTACAGAAAGCACAGATACGCAGTATTTT.

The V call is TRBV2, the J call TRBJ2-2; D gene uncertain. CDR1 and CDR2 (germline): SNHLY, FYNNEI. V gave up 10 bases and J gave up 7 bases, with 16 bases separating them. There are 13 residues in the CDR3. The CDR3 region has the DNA TGTGCCACCTACGGGCTATCGAGCGGGGAGCTGTTTTTT. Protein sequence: CATYGLSSGELFF. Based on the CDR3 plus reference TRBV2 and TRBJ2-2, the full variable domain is EPEVTQTPSHQVTQMGQEVILRCVPISNHLYFYWYRQILGQKVEFLVSFYNNEISEKSEIFDDQFSVERPDGSNFTLKIRSTKLEDSAMYFCATYGLSSGELFFGEGSRLTVL.

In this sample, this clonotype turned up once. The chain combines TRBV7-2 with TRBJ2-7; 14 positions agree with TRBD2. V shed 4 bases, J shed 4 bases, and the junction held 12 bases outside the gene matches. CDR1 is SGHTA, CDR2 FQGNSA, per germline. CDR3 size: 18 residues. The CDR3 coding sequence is TGTGCCAGCAGCTCCTCTCCGGGACTAGCGGGGGTACGGTACGAGCAGTACTTC. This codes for CASSSSPGLAGVRYEQYF.

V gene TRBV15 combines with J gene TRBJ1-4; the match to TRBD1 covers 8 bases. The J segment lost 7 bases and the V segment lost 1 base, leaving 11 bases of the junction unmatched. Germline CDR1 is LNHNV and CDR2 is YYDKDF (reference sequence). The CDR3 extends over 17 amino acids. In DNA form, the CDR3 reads TGTGCCACCAGCAGAGGGCTACAGGGGGAGGATGGTGAAAAACTGTTTTTT. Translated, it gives CATSRGLQGEDGEKLFF.

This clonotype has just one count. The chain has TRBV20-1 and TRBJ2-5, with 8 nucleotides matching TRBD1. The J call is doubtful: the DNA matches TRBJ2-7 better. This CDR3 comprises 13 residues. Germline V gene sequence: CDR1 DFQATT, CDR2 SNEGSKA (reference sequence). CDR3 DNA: TGCAGTGCCAGACAGGGGACGATAAACGAGCAGTACTTC. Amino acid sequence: CSARQGTINEQYF.